This T cell receptor beta chain was recovered during a study of blood T cell repertoires in COVID-19. On the study more broadly: Collection of acute and convalescent COVID-19 samples took place in the United States, Italy and Spain. From T cells, B-cell-depleted T cells, or PBMCs came the material, which was cDNA or gDNA.

Allocation to cohorts depended on clinical history reported by the participants. Under the authors' procedure: Amplification from reference gene primers served as the basis for estimated nucleated cell counts. This table comes from immunoSEQ multiplex PCR, and its TCRdb copy is limited to in-frame clones, with some not included. V, J and clone size reflect that table, while D and trimming were determined from the DNA. The sample lists under 300,000 clones, around 90% seen once, with roughly 1.2% in the top ten. The V segment lost 4 bases and the J segment 4 bases; nucleotides outside the gene matches: 6. The length of the CDR3 is 15 residues. Germline V gene data show CDR1 as SGHNT and CDR2 as YENEEA.

The chain is built from TRBV11-3 and TRBJ2-5; TRBD1 agrees at 10 bases. Sequenced sample: PBMCs or T cells enriched from blood (not recorded which). This receptor was taken from a human donor in a cohort exposed to, infected with or recovered from COVID-19 (not recorded which). The donor label of this sample is uncertain. CDR3 sequence: CASSSTGGAGETQYF. In DNA, the CDR3 is TGTGCCAGCAGCTCGACAGGGGGCGCGGGAGAGACCCAGTACTTC.